Each of the 2 T cell receptor beta chains below was sequenced from the same sample in a study of cytomegalovirus exposure and HLA in healthy donors. With 60 Vbeta and 13 Jbeta primers, the PCR was carried out. Some clones are missing from TCRdb's copy, which holds only in-frame ones; the method was immunoSEQ multiplex PCR. The table includes some 200,000 clones, roughly 91% detected once. Material: PBMCs. These receptor sequences come from a woman under 30 in good health and CMV-seronegative.

The gene calls are TRBV21-1 and TRBJ2-2; the D call in the table, TRBD2, was not verified against the DNA. TRBV21-1 is designated a pseudogene. The length of the CDR3 is 15 residues. Here the CDR3 reads CASTSVTTFTGELFF. In nucleotides, the CDR3 is TGTGCCAGCACCTCCGTGACTACCTTCACCGGGGAGCTGTTTTTT.

The chain recombines TRBV5-6 with TRBJ2-1; TRBD2 aligns across 7 bases. Germline CDR1 SGHDT, CDR2 YYEEEE. The CDR3 covers 15 residues. J lost 2 bases, V lost 2 bases, and 4 bases had no gene match. The CDR3 DNA follows: TGTGCCAGCAGCTTAGGACTAGGTACCTACAATGAGCAGTTCTTC. Its protein is CASSLGLGTYNEQFF.